The T cell receptor (beta chain) described here comes from a study of radiotherapy plus CTLA-4 blockade in lung cancer. The CDR3 has 15 residues. The germline gives CDR1 SGHDT, CDR2 YYEEEE. Losses at the gene ends were 0 bases for V and 3 bases for J; bases not matched to a gene: 3. Findings and limits, study-wide: Radiotherapy was combined with ipilimumab, and tumor-derived TCR clones then expanded in blood.

Assay used: immunoSEQ multiplex PCR; TCRdb lists only in-frame clones, some missing. The sample holds approximately 100,000 clones, 82% seen once. In the case of this clone: Its antigen is unknown.

The input for sequencing was peripheral blood, taken from a patient treated with radiotherapy plus ipilimumab. This TCR came from a human donor with non-small cell lung cancer who had a partial response to radiotherapy plus ipilimumab. The rearrangement links TRBV5-6 to TRBJ1-1, with TRBD1 identical over 9 bases. CDR3 in DNA: TGTGCCAGCAGCTTGGGGTGGACAGGGGACACTGAAGCTTTCTTT. Protein: CASSLGWTGDTEAFF.